The 25 T cell receptor beta chains reported below all come from one sample, sequenced in a study of T cells expressing NK-cell markers. Each CDR3 protein gets one entry in TCRdb, which reprocessed the 5' RACE reads and gives no DNA. This repertoire comprises 250,000 to 300,000 distinct CDR3 sequences; its ten largest clones make up under 0.5%. Source material: blood T cells: a sorted CD56 or NKG2C T cell subset, CD4+ or CD8+ T cells, or bulk PBMC T cells (not recorded which). These receptors were obtained from a man between 18 and 29 years old in good health.

The rearrangement joins TRBV20-1 to TRBJ2-1; the TCRdb call, TRBD1, lacks DNA for checking. The V gene's germline CDR1 is DFQATT and CDR2 SNEGSKA (reference sequence). The length of the CDR3 is 14 residues. CDR3 sequence reads: CSARGKTGLGEQFF.

The V and J genes are TRBV29-1 and TRBJ1-1; checking the TCRdb D call of TRBD1 is not possible without DNA. Germline V CDR1 and CDR2: SQVTM, ANQGSEA. The CDR3 loop spans 14 amino acids. CDR3 protein: CSGVLDREVTEAFF. The full variable domain, its missing parts supplied by reference TRBV29-1 and TRBJ1-1, is SAVISQKPSRDICQRGTSLTIQCQVDSQVTMMFWYRQQPGQSLTLIATANQGSEATYESGFVIDKFPISRPNLTFSTLTVSNMSPEDSSIYLCSGVLDREVTEAFFGQGTRLTVV.

V usage is TRBV11-2 and J usage is TRBJ1-2. Per the germline V gene, CDR1 is SGHAT and CDR2 is FQNNGV. The CDR3 runs 13 residues. CDR3 in amino acids: CASSFAESYGYTF.

The chain has TRBV12-3 or TRBV12-4 and TRBJ2-2; the D call from TCRdb, TRBD1, cannot be confirmed without DNA. The CDR3 runs to 13 residues. The CDR3 reads CASSTRQTGELFF.

The J gene is TRBJ1-1, the V gene TRBV5-1. Germline CDR1 reads SGHRS; CDR2 reads YFSETQ. This CDR3 region has 14 residues. This CDR3 reads CASSTTTGNTEAFF.

The rearrangement joins TRBV4-3 to TRBJ2-5; TCRdb lists TRBD1, though no DNA is available to test this call. Per germline, CDR1 LGHNA and CDR2 YSLEER. This CDR3 has 14 amino acids. CDR3 amino acids: CASSQSRGLGTQYF.

This chain links TRBV6-5 with TRBJ1-3; the D call of TRBD1 rests on TCRdb alone, since no DNA is present to check it. This CDR3 has 17 residues. Germline V gene lookup returns CDR1 MNHEY and CDR2 SVGAGI. The CDR3 here is CASSHRAGQGNGNTIYF.

The J gene is TRBJ2-1, the V gene TRBV10-3; as DNA is missing, the TRBD2 call by TCRdb cannot be tested. This CDR3 comprises 15 residues. CDR1 is ENHRY, CDR2 SYGVKD, per germline. The CDR3: CAIRTIAGGSNEQFF.

The V and J genes are TRBV6-2 or TRBV6-3 and TRBJ2-3; TCRdb proposes TRBD2, but this gene call is untestable without DNA. CDR3 length equals 15 residues. Germline V gene sequence: CDR1 MNHEY, CDR2 SVGEGT. The CDR3 loop is CASSFAGGTTDTQYF.

The chain uses TRBV5-4 and TRBJ2-3; there is no DNA to check the TCRdb D call of TRBD1. Germline values: CDR1 SGHNT, CDR2 YYREEE (reference sequence). CDR3 length equals 17 residues. The CDR3 reads CASSGTTDSQSTDTQYF. The whole variable domain, filled in from reference TRBV5-4 and TRBJ2-3, reads ETGVTQSPTHLIKTRGQQVTLRCSSQSGHNTVSWYQQALGQGPQFIFQYYREEENGRGNFPPRFSGLQFPNYSSELNVNALELDDSALYLCASSGTTDSQSTDTQYFGPGTRLTVL.

V usage is TRBV19 and J usage is TRBJ2-1; TCRdb reports TRBD1, a call that lacks DNA to check it against. The CDR3 sequence is 11 residues long. Germline CDR1 is LNHDA and CDR2 is SQIVND (reference sequence). CDR3 residues: CASSGANEQFF.

J is TRBJ2-1 and V is TRBV7-9; TCRdb's D gene call, TRBD1, goes unchecked for lack of DNA. This CDR3 is built from 15 residues. Germline V gene sequence: CDR1 SEHNR, CDR2 FQNEAQ (reference sequence). CDR3 sequence: CASRPPKDSYNEQFF.

V and J are TRBV7-8 and TRBJ2-7; TCRdb selects TRBD1, and the lack of DNA leaves this call unchecked. CDR3 length: 13 amino acids. CDR1 is SGHVS and CDR2 is FQNEAQ in the germline V gene. The CDR3 region is CASSQGQGHEQYF.

The chain recombines TRBV29-1 with TRBJ2-5; lacking DNA, the TRBD2 call made by TCRdb goes unchecked. Germline CDR1 reads SQVTM; CDR2 reads ANQGSEA. This CDR3 has 16 residues. The CDR3 sequence is CSTKPLAGVTLETQYF.

The CDR3 loop is CASSYSGISTDTQYF. The chain employs TRBV5-4 and TRBJ2-3; TCRdb proposes TRBD2, but this gene call is untestable without DNA. Germline V gene lookup returns CDR1 SGHNT and CDR2 YYREEE (reference sequence). The CDR3 loop spans 15 amino acids.

The chain employs TRBV20-1 and TRBJ2-5; no DNA is available, so the TRBD1 call from TCRdb remains unchecked. The CDR3 is 15 amino acids. Germline V lookup: CDR1 DFQATT, CDR2 SNEGSKA (reference sequence). CDR3 loop: CSALDRVKAQETQYF.

CDR3 in amino acids: CASRPTSGYYNEQFF. V and J are TRBV27 and TRBJ2-1; TCRdb picks TRBD2, but there is no DNA to check that call. This CDR3 comprises 15 residues. CDR1 and CDR2 (germline): MNHEY, SMNVEV (reference sequence).

The chain recombines TRBV5-4 with TRBJ2-1; absent DNA, TCRdb's TRBD1 call cannot be checked. Looked up from germline, CDR1 is SGHNT and CDR2 is YYREEE (reference sequence). The CDR3 has 16 residues. This CDR3 reads CASMWWTGTGNNEQFF.

The CDR3 reads CASSPPIQAEQYF. This sequence joins TRBV18 and TRBJ2-7; the D call of TRBD1 rests on TCRdb alone, since no DNA is present to check it. Germline CDR1 and CDR2: KGHSH and LQKENI. This CDR3 spans 13 amino acids.

The chain links TRBV10-1 to TRBJ2-1. CDR3 size: 13 residues. Germline CDR1 WNHNN, CDR2 SYGVQD (reference sequence). Here the CDR3 reads CASSETPDHEQFF.

The chain combines TRBV6-5 with TRBJ2-2. This CDR3 contains 17 residues. CDR1 and CDR2 from the germline V gene are MNHEY and SVGAGI. CDR3 in amino acids: CASSTRGLSANTGELFF.

The gene calls are TRBV20-1 and TRBJ2-7; there is no DNA to check the TCRdb D call of TRBD1. This CDR3 is 17 amino acids long. CDR1 and CDR2 from the germline V gene are DFQATT and SNEGSKA (reference sequence). The CDR3 region is CSAGQGTGGLGSSEQYF.

This chain joins TRBV25-1 and TRBJ1-2; no DNA is available, so the TRBD1 call from TCRdb remains unchecked. Looked up from germline, CDR1 is MGHDK and CDR2 is SYGVNS. The CDR3 has 15 residues. CDR3 sequence: CASGGHYSSNYGYTF.

V gene TRBV29-1 combines with J gene TRBJ2-1; lacking DNA, the TRBD1 call made by TCRdb goes unchecked. CDR3 length equals 11 residues. Germline lookup yields CDR1 SQVTM and CDR2 ANQGSEA. CDR3 sequence: CSVSPGNEQFF.

The V and J genes are TRBV12-3 or TRBV12-4 and TRBJ1-1; TCRdb designates TRBD1, a call that cannot be tested without DNA. This CDR3 has 16 residues. The CDR3 is CASSWAGGARNTEAFF.